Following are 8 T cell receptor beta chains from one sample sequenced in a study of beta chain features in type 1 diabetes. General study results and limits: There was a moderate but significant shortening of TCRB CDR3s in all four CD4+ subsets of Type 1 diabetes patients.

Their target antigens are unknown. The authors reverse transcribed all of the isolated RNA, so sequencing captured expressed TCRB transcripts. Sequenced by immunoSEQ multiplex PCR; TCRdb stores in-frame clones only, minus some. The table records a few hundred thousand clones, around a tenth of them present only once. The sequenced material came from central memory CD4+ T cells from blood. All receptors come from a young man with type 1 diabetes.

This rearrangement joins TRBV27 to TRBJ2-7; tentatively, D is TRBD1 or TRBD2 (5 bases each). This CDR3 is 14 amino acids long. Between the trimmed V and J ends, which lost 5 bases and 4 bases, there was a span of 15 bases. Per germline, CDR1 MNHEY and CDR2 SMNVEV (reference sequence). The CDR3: CASSLYPGAYEQYF. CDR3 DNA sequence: TGTGCCAGCAGTCTCTACCCCGGGGCTTACGAGCAGTACTTC.

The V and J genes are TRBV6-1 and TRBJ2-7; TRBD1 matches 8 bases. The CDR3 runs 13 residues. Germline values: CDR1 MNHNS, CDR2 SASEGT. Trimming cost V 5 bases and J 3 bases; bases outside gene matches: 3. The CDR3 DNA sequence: TGTGCCAGCAGTAGGACAGGGAGCTACGAGCAGTACTTC. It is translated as CASSRTGSYEQYF.

The CDR3 DNA sequence: TGTGCCAGCAGTCCAGCGTCAGGGGAGGTCGTCGTAGCCAACGTCCTGACTTTC. Residues: CASSPASGEVVVANVLTF. This chain connects TRBV2 to TRBJ2-6; either TRBD1 or TRBD2 may fit D (6 bases each). CDR3 length equals 18 residues. In germline, CDR1 is SNHLY, CDR2 FYNNEI. The V end was cut by 5 bases, the J end by 7 bases, with 24 bases between.

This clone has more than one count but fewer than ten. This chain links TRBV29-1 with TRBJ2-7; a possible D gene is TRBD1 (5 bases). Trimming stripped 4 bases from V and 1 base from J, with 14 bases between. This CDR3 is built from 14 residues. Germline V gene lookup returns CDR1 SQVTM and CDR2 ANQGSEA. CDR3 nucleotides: TGCAGCGTTGCCAGGGCTCTAACGTCCTACGAGCAGTACTTC. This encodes CSVARALTSYEQYF.

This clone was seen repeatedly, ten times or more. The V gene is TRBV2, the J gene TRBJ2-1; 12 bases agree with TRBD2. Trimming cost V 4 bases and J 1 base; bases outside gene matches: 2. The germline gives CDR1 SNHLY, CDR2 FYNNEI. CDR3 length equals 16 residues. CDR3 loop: CASSGTSGKSYNEQFF. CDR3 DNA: TGTGCCAGCAGTGGGACTAGCGGGAAGTCCTACAATGAGCAGTTCTTC.

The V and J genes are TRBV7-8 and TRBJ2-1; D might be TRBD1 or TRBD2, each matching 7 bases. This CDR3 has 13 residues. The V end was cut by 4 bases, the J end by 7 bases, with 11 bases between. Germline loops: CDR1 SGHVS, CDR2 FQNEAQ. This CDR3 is CASSSQGGNEQFF. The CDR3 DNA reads TGTGCCAGCAGCTCCCAGGGGGGGAATGAGCAGTTCTTC.

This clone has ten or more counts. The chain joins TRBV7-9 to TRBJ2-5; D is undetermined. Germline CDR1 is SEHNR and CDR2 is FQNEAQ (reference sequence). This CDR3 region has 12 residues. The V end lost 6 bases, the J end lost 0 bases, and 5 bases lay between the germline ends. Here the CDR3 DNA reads TGTGCCAGCAGTTGGTACCAAGAGACCCAGTACTTC. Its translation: CASSWYQETQYF.

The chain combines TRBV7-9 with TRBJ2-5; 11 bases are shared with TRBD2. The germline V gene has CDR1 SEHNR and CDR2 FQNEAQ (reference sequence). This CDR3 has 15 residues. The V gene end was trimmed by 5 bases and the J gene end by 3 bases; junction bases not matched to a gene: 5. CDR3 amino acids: CASSHRGLAEETQYF. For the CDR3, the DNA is TGTGCCAGCAGCCACCGGGGACTAGCGGAAGAGACCCAGTACTTC.